One sample yielded the 23 T cell receptor beta chains listed below, sequenced in a study of T cell responses to AZD1222 COVID-19 vaccine. Measured with immunoSEQ multiplex PCR; TCRdb has only the in-frame clones, and not every one. The sample has some 200,000 clones, 80% to 95% seen once. Material: peripheral blood, obtained on day 0 of AZD1222 vaccination. Receptors originate from an adult in good health.

The chain links TRBV7-9 to TRBJ2-2; D unclear. Trimming stripped 10 bases from V and 0 bases from J, with 3 bases between. CDR3 size: 11 residues. Germline-derived CDR1 and CDR2 are SEHNR and FQNEAQ (reference sequence). The CDR3 loop is CATPNTGELFF. The DNA for the CDR3 is TGTGCCACACCGAACACCGGGGAGCTGTTTTTT.

The genes are TRBV12-3 or TRBV12-4 and TRBJ2-3, with 7 bases fitting TRBD2. The J segment lost 6 bases and the V segment lost 5 bases, leaving 2 bases of the junction unmatched. The CDR3 runs to 12 residues. The CDR3 DNA sequence: TGTGCCAGCAGTGGGGGAGGGGATACGCAGTATTTT. Amino acids: CASSGGGDTQYF.

This clone has more than one count but fewer than ten. The V call is TRBV3-1 (or the pseudogene TRBV3-2), the J call TRBJ2-1, with TRBD1 matching 8 bases. From germline, CDR1 is LGHDT and CDR2 YNNKEL (reference sequence). This CDR3 contains 16 residues. With 4 bases clipped from V and 0 bases from J, the junction kept 5 bases outside the gene matches. CDR3 amino acids: CASSLGQGFSYNEQFF. The CDR3, as DNA: TGTGCCAGCAGCCTAGGACAGGGATTCTCCTACAATGAGCAGTTCTTC.

This clone was recorded once. The chain joins TRBV2 to TRBJ2-1; 11 bases map to TRBD1. The CDR3 has 14 amino acids. After removal of 5 bases from V and 6 bases from J, the junction contained 3 bases not matched to a gene. Germline CDR1 is SNHLY and CDR2 is FYNNEI. CDR3 coding DNA: TGTGCCAGCAGTAGGGACAGGGGGGGCAATGAGCAGTTCTTC. Its translation is CASSRDRGGNEQFF.

V gene TRBV11-2 combines with J gene TRBJ2-1; tentative D call: TRBD2 (6 bases). Trimming shortened V by 5 bases and J by 5 bases, and 19 bases separated the two germline ends. This CDR3 is 16 amino acids long. CDR1 and CDR2 from the germline V gene are SGHAT and FQNNGV. CDR3 residues: CASSHLEGLRDNEQFF. CDR3 nucleotide sequence: TGTGCCAGCAGCCACCTTGAGGGACTCAGGGACAATGAGCAGTTCTTC. The full variable domain, completed using reference TRBV11-2 and TRBJ2-1, is EAGVAQSPRYKIIEKRQSVAFWCNPISGHATLYWYQQILGQGPKLLIQFQNNGVVDDSQLPKDRFSAERLKGVDSTLKIQPAKLEDSAVYLCASSHLEGLRDNEQFFGPGTRLTVL.

The gene calls are TRBV18 and TRBJ1-4; no firm D call. From germline, CDR1 is KGHSH and CDR2 LQKENI. The CDR3 has 13 residues. The V gene lost 6 bases and the J gene lost 5 bases, with 10 bases spanning the gap. The CDR3 is CASSQGRNEKLFF. The CDR3 DNA reads TGTGCCAGCTCCCAAGGGCGAAATGAAAAACTGTTTTTT.

The rearrangement joins TRBV19 to TRBJ2-1; D unresolved. The CDR3 is 12 residues long. Germline loops: CDR1 LNHDA, CDR2 SQIVND (reference sequence). Trimming removed 4 bases from V and 7 bases from J, with 8 bases in between. CDR3 sequence reads: CASSTSLNEQFF. CDR3 nucleotide sequence: TGTGCCAGTAGTACCTCCCTTAATGAGCAGTTCTTC. The whole variable domain, remainder taken from reference TRBV19 and TRBJ2-1, is DGGITQSPKYLFRKEGQNVTLSCEQNLNHDAMYWYRQDPGQGLRLIYYSQIVNDFQKGDIAEGYSVSREKKESFPLTVTSAQKNPTAFYLCASSTSLNEQFFGPGTRLTVL.

V gene TRBV6-1 combines with J gene TRBJ1-2; 7 bases are shared with TRBD1. V shed 1 base, J shed 4 bases, and the junction held 6 bases outside the gene matches. Germline V gene data show CDR1 as MNHNS and CDR2 as SASEGT. This CDR3 region has 15 residues. The CDR3 nucleotides read TGTGCCAGCAGTGAAGACAAGGGGGCGGTCTATGGCTACACCTTC. This translates into CASSEDKGAVYGYTF.

V is TRBV5-1 and J is TRBJ2-2, with 11 bases identical to TRBD2. Trimming removed 4 bases from V and 1 base from J; junction bases left unmatched: 6. From germline, CDR1 is SGHRS and CDR2 YFSETQ. The CDR3 length is 17 residues. In DNA form, the CDR3 reads TGCGCCAGCAGCGCGAGACTAGCGGGGCGGAACACCGGGGAGCTGTTTTTT. Amino acids: CASSARLAGRNTGELFF.

This chain connects TRBV6-1 to TRBJ1-2; 7 bases match TRBD1. This CDR3 has 14 residues. J gave up 3 bases and V 2 bases, and 3 bases lay outside the gene matches. Germline V CDR1 and CDR2: MNHNS, SASEGT. CDR3 nucleotide sequence: TGTGCCAGCAGTGAAACCGACAGGGACTATGGCTACACCTTC. The encoded protein is CASSETDRDYGYTF.

The V gene is TRBV2, the J gene TRBJ1-1; 7 bases align to TRBD1. Germline-derived CDR1 and CDR2 are SNHLY and FYNNEI. The CDR3 is 16 residues long. Losses at the gene ends were 6 bases for V and 6 bases for J; bases not matched to a gene: 16. CDR3 amino acids: CASRPPGQLYYAEAFF. CDR3 nucleotides: TGTGCCAGCAGGCCCCCGGGACAGTTATACTACGCTGAAGCTTTCTTT.

This clone was counted a single time. This chain links TRBV6-5 with TRBJ1-1, with D unresolved. The CDR3 contains 11 residues. Trimming took off 1 base at V and 3 bases at J, with 0 bases between the two ends. CDR1 MNHEY and CDR2 SVGAGI come from the germline V gene. The DNA of the CDR3 is TGTGCCAGCAGTTACTACACTGAAGCTTTCTTT. It specifies CASSYYTEAFF.

The J gene is TRBJ1-4, the V gene TRBV5-1; 7 nucleotides agree with TRBD1. Germline loops: CDR1 SGHRS, CDR2 YFSETQ. The CDR3 has 15 amino acids. V shed 0 bases, J shed 5 bases, and the junction held 4 bases outside the gene matches. The DNA of the CDR3 is TGCGCCAGCAGCTTGGAGGACAGGAAGAATGAAAAACTGTTTTTT. Protein sequence: CASSLEDRKNEKLFF.

V is TRBV7-9 and J is TRBJ1-1; D unresolved. The V and J ends lost 1 base and 1 base respectively, with 4 bases between them. The V gene's germline CDR1 is SEHNR and CDR2 FQNEAQ (reference sequence). The CDR3 covers 13 residues. In DNA form, the CDR3 reads TGTGCCAGCAGCTTAGTGACGAACACTGAAGCTTTCTTT. Translated: CASSLVTNTEAFF.

The rearrangement links TRBV7-2 to TRBJ1-5; D gene uncertain. There are 15 residues in the CDR3. CDR1 SGHTA and CDR2 FQGNSA come from the germline V gene. V lost 1 base, J lost 3 bases, and 10 bases lay in between. CDR3 coding DNA: TGTGCCAGCAGCTTAGGTAACGGGCCCAATCAGCCCCAGCATTTT. It specifies CASSLGNGPNQPQHF.

The rearrangement links TRBV6-5 to TRBJ1-5; the D is unclear. The CDR3 is 13 residues long. The germline CDR1 and CDR2 sequences are MNHEY and SVGAGI. The V and J ends lost 6 bases and 6 bases respectively, with 12 bases between them. CDR3 in DNA: TGTGCCAGCAGGGACTCTCGAGTTCAGCCCCAGCATTTT. Its protein product is CASRDSRVQPQHF.

This chain connects TRBV27 to TRBJ2-2; 12 bases map to TRBD2. CDR1 MNHEY and CDR2 SMNVEV come from the germline V gene (reference sequence). CDR3 length: 21 amino acids. Unmatched junction bases numbered 23, after V lost 5 bases and J lost 7 bases. The CDR3 DNA reads as TGTGCCAGCAGTCCCGACGTACGACATTCTAGCGGGAGGGCCAGGGGCGGGGAGCTGTTTTTT. Protein sequence: CASSPDVRHSSGRARGGELFF.

The chain recombines TRBV7-8 with TRBJ2-5; unclear D gene. This CDR3 is built from 12 residues. Looked up from germline, CDR1 is SGHVS and CDR2 is FQNEAQ. Trimming removed 6 bases at V and 7 bases at J, with 12 bases between. DNA of the CDR3: TGTGCCAGCAGTCAAGGTTTTGGGACCCAGTACTTC. Protein product: CASSQGFGTQYF.

The rearrangement joins TRBV10-2 to TRBJ2-5, with D perhaps being TRBD1 or TRBD2 (6 bases each). The CDR3 length is 13 residues. Trimming cost V 8 bases and J 4 bases, with 14 bases left between them. Germline assignment: CDR1 WSHSY and CDR2 SAAADI. CDR3 coding DNA: TGCGCCAGCGGGGGGCGGGTCAGAGAGACCCAGTACTTC. It yields the protein CASGGRVRETQYF.

The chain joins TRBV19 to TRBJ2-5; D unclear. With 5 bases removed from V and 4 bases from J, the gap between germline ends came to 17 bases. Germline loops: CDR1 LNHDA, CDR2 SQIVND (reference sequence). The CDR3 loop spans 15 amino acids. The CDR3: CASSLLGPELETQYF. In nucleotides, the CDR3 is TGTGCCAGTAGTCTCCTAGGCCCGGAGCTAGAGACCCAGTACTTC.

The chain joins TRBV9 to TRBJ2-3; the D gene is possibly TRBD2 (6 bases). V lost 3 bases and J lost 4, with 18 bases in between. This CDR3 has 16 residues. Germline CDR1 is SGDLS and CDR2 is YYNGEE. Written as DNA, the CDR3 is TGTGCCAGCAGCGCTTCTGGACGGAGGGCCCCAGATACGCAGTATTTT. It codes for CASSASGRRAPDTQYF.

V is TRBV7-9 and J is TRBJ1-1, with 9 bases lining up with TRBD1. The germline V gene has CDR1 SEHNR and CDR2 FQNEAQ (reference sequence). The CDR3 covers 16 residues. The junction had 7 bases not matched to a gene; V was cut back by 5 bases and J by 0 bases. The CDR3 DNA sequence: TGTGCCAGCAGCGAAAGGACAGGGGCCATGAACACTGAAGCTTTCTTT. Translating gives CASSERTGAMNTEAFF.

The chain has TRBV7-9 and TRBJ1-5, with unresolved D. Germline-derived CDR1 and CDR2 are SEHNR and FQNEAQ (reference sequence). This CDR3 has 15 amino acids. V was pared by 5 bases and J by 1 base, with 12 bases between. The CDR3 region has the DNA TGTGCCAGCAGCCAAACGGGAAAAAGCAATCAGCCCCAGCATTTT. Protein: CASSQTGKSNQPQHF.